This entry lists 10 T cell receptor beta chains sequenced from one sample in a study of beta chain features in type 1 diabetes. Study observations and caveats: All four CD4+ subsets from Type 1 diabetes patients carried moderately but significantly shorter TCRB CDR3s.

No antigens are known for them. cDNA synthesis used the whole RNA isolate, giving expressed TCRB sequences. The data were produced by immunoSEQ multiplex PCR, yet TCRdb's version contains in-frame clones alone and is incomplete. The sample lists about 53,000 clones; roughly 52% were seen once. The sequenced material came from Tregs from blood. These receptors all stem from a woman aged 40 to 50 with type 1 diabetes.

This chain connects TRBV9 to TRBJ1-1; tentatively, D is TRBD1 (6 bases). The germline V gene has CDR1 SGDLS and CDR2 YYNGEE. The germline V and J ends were trimmed by 0 bases and 5 bases, with 8 bases remaining between them. CDR3 size: 13 residues. The CDR3 sequence: CASSVAGETEAFF. The CDR3 nucleotides read TGTGCCAGCAGCGTAGCAGGGGAAACTGAAGCTTTCTTT.

The V gene is TRBV19, the J gene TRBJ2-1; 9 nucleotides align to TRBD2. CDR1 is LNHDA and CDR2 is SQIVND in the germline V gene (reference sequence). The CDR3 has 15 amino acids. The ends lost 3 bases at V and 1 base at J; junction bases unmatched: 1. In DNA form, the CDR3 reads TGTGCCAGTAGTATCGCGGGAGGGTCCTACAATGAGCAGTTCTTC. Amino acids: CASSIAGGSYNEQFF.

The chain recombines TRBV7-9 with TRBJ2-7; 8 bases agree with TRBD2. After removal of 5 bases from V and 0 bases from J, the junction contained 15 bases not matched to a gene. The germline V gene encodes CDR1 SEHNR and CDR2 FQNEAQ (reference sequence). The length of the CDR3 is 18 residues. The DNA of the CDR3 is TGTGCCAGCAGCCGCGTTAAGGGCTCGGGAGGGGACTCCTACGAGCAGTACTTC. The encoded protein is CASSRVKGSGGDSYEQYF.

The chain recombines TRBV6-5 with TRBJ1-3; 9 bases are a match to TRBD1. The CDR3 has 16 amino acids. The V gene's germline CDR1 is MNHEY and CDR2 SVGAGI. V shed 4 bases, J shed 0 bases, and the junction held 4 bases outside the gene matches. CDR3 DNA: TGTGCCAGCAGTTTACAGGGGGCCAGCTCTGGAAACACCATATATTTT. This gives the protein CASSLQGASSGNTIYF.

A few counts support this clone. For the CDR3, the DNA is TGTGCCAGCAGTTTAAGCCCAAGAAACATTCAGTACTTC. This translates into CASSLSPRNIQYF. The chain employs TRBV28 and TRBJ2-4; D unclear. The V gene's germline CDR1 is MDHEN and CDR2 SYDVKM. Deletions cut 2 bases from V and 6 bases from J, with 8 bases between. The length of the CDR3 is 13 residues.

The chain recombines TRBV5-1 with TRBJ2-6, with D maybe TRBD1 (6 bases). The CDR3 runs 17 residues. Trimming took off 0 bases at V and 0 bases at J, with 10 bases between the two ends. Germline lookup yields CDR1 SGHRS and CDR2 YFSETQ. The CDR3 loop is CASSLDRVSSGANVLTF. The CDR3 bases are TGCGCCAGCAGCTTGGACAGGGTCAGCTCTGGGGCCAACGTCCTGACTTTC.

This clone was counted once. For the CDR3, the DNA is TGTGCCAGCTCACCCTTAGGACAGGGGGTCTCCTACGAGCAGTACTTC. Amino acid sequence: CASSPLGQGVSYEQYF. The genes are TRBV18 and TRBJ2-7; 10 bases align to TRBD1. CDR1 is KGHSH and CDR2 is LQKENI in the germline V gene. Losses at the gene ends were 3 bases for V and 0 bases for J; bases not matched to a gene: 5. This CDR3 is 16 amino acids long.

The J gene is TRBJ1-5, the V gene TRBV19; TRBD1 is a possible D gene (6 bases). Germline V gene data show CDR1 as LNHDA and CDR2 as SQIVND (reference sequence). The length of the CDR3 is 17 residues. Trimming stripped 3 bases from V and 2 bases from J, with 17 bases between. The CDR3 loop is CASSIREGVGGNQPQHF. The CDR3 DNA reads TGTGCCAGTAGTATCAGGGAGGGGGTGGGTGGCAATCAGCCCCAGCATTTT.

The chain is built from TRBV10-3 and TRBJ1-1; maybe TRBD1 (5 bases). CDR3 length equals 15 residues. Germline lookup yields CDR1 ENHRY and CDR2 SYGVKD. Trimming took off 2 bases at V and 1 base at J, with 11 bases between the two ends. CDR3 loop: CAISEAGQRNTEAFF. In DNA, the CDR3 is TGTGCCATCAGTGAGGCCGGACAACGGAACACTGAAGCTTTCTTT.

The V and J genes are TRBV15 and TRBJ2-2; 8 nucleotides line up with TRBD1. V was pared by 2 bases and J by 3 bases, with 5 bases of the junction left unmatched. Germline V gives CDR1 LNHNV, CDR2 YYDKDF (reference sequence). The CDR3 sequence is 16 residues long. The CDR3: CATSRWDRTDTGELFF. The DNA of the CDR3 is TGTGCCACCAGCAGATGGGACAGGACTGACACCGGGGAGCTGTTTTTT.